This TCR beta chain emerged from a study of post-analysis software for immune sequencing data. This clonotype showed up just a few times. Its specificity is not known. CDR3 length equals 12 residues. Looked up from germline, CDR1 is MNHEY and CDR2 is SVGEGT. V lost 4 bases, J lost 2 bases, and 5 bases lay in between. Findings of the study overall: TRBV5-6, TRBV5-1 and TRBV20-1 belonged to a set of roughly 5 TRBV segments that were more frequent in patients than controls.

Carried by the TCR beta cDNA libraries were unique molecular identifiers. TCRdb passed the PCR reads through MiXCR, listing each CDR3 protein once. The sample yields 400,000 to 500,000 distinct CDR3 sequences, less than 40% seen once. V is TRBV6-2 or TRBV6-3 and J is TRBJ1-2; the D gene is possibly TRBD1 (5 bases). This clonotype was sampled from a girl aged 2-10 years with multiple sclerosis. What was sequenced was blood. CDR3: CASSWDNYGYTF. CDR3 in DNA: TGTGCCAGCAGTTGGGACAACTATGGCTACACCTTC.